This T cell receptor (beta chain) was identified during a study of CD8+CD57+ T cells in acquired aplastic anemia. Study-level background: Sorted CD4+ and CD8+ cells gave an average of about 3 ug of DNA.

Genomic DNA, the template, was used for profiling of the TCR beta VDJ and CDR3. MiXCR, run by TCRdb on the reads, gives a single entry per CDR3 protein. Among a few hundred thousand distinct CDR3 sequences, roughly 57% were seen once, and the ten largest hold 25% to 30%. The CDR3 covers 14 residues. Trimming cost V 6 bases and J 5 bases, with 20 bases left between them. CDR1 and CDR2 (germline): DFQATT, SNEGSKA (reference sequence). Overall study results and limits: Significant differences in CD8+ Simpson's diversity were not observed between patients and controls. Common to patients and controls were twenty-nine CD8+ CDR3 sequences.

Of note for this clonotype: Its antigen is as yet unknown.

The sequencing input was sorted CD4+, CD8+, or CD8+CD57+ T cells (not recorded which) from PBMCs. The clonotype was recovered from a human donor in good health. V usage is TRBV20-1 and J usage is TRBJ2-7; possible D gene TRBD2, 7 bases. The CDR3 DNA follows: TGCAGTGCACCCGGAACGTTAGGGGGGGACGAGCAGTACTTC. As protein: CSAPGTLGGDEQYF.